Shown below are 21 T cell receptor beta chains from a single sample sequenced in a study of identical twins. One entry per CDR3 protein results from TCRdb running MiXCR on the 5' RACE reads. The repertoire holds 1.5 million or so distinct CDR3 sequences, more than 30% seen once, with 0.25% to 0.3% in the top ten. The sample taken for sequencing was cord blood. The receptors derive from a newborn girl in good health.

The DNA of the CDR3 is TGTGCCTGGAGTGGGACTAGCGCCTCCTACAATGAGCAGTTCTTC. This encodes CAWSGTSASYNEQFF. V is TRBV30 and J is TRBJ2-1; 9 nucleotides agree with TRBD2. The V segment lost 1 base and the J segment 0 bases; nucleotides outside the gene matches: 1. CDR1 and CDR2 from the germline V gene are GTSNPN and SVGIG (reference sequence). This CDR3 is built from 15 residues.

This clonotype has a handful of counts. The chain employs TRBV20-1 and TRBJ2-4, with TRBD2 identical over 9 bases. The CDR3 consists of 11 residues. V lost 5 bases to trimming and J lost 7 bases; unmatched junction nucleotides: 0. Germline V gene lookup returns CDR1 DFQATT and CDR2 SNEGSKA (reference sequence). The CDR3 sequence: CSAGLANIQYF. CDR3 DNA sequence: TGCAGTGCTGGACTAGCGAACATTCAGTACTTC.

This clonotype was observed a few times. The V gene is TRBV5-5, the J gene TRBJ2-7; the match to TRBD1 covers 7 bases. CDR1 is SGHKS, CDR2 YYEKEE, per germline (reference sequence). V gave up 2 bases and J gave up 7 bases; unmatched junction bases: 15. The CDR3 runs 16 residues. Written as DNA, the CDR3 is TGTGCCAGCAGCTTTACCCCTCGGACAGGTAGCGTTGAGCAGTACTTC. It is translated as CASSFTPRTGSVEQYF.

There are a few counts of this clonotype. J is TRBJ1-2 and V is TRBV18; 8 bases are shared with TRBD1. The J segment lost 2 bases and the V segment lost 5 bases, leaving 13 bases of the junction unmatched. Germline V gene data show CDR1 as KGHSH and CDR2 as LQKENI. CDR3 length equals 17 residues. CDR3 residues: CASSFGTGRDQNYGYTF. The CDR3 coding sequence is TGTGCCAGCTCATTTGGGACAGGCCGCGATCAAAACTATGGCTACACCTTC.

The chain employs TRBV5-1 and TRBJ2-1; 9 bases match TRBD2. The end of the DNA fits TRBJ2-7 better, so the J call may be wrong. The CDR3 loop spans 15 amino acids. In germline, CDR1 is SGHRS, CDR2 YFSETQ. Written as DNA, the CDR3 is TGCGCCAGCAGCGAGAAGCGGGGGGCCTACAATGAGCAGTACTTC. It yields the protein CASSEKRGAYNEQYF.

This clonotype was counted only a few times. J is TRBJ2-1 and V is TRBV15, with D possibly matching TRBD1 (6 bases). This CDR3 has 15 amino acids. CDR1 LNHNV and CDR2 YYDKDF come from the germline V gene (reference sequence). V was trimmed by 0 bases and J by 5 bases, leaving 11 bases between them. CDR3 residues: CATSRDLRTDNEQFF. The CDR3 nucleotides are TGTGCCACCAGCAGAGATTTACGGACAGACAATGAGCAGTTCTTC.

This rearrangement joins TRBV15 to TRBJ2-1; tentatively, D is TRBD2 (5 bases). The CDR3 consists of 14 residues. V dropped 1 base and J dropped 10 bases, with 14 bases sitting between them. Germline V lookup: CDR1 LNHNV, CDR2 YYDKDF (reference sequence). In nucleotides, the CDR3 is TGTGCCACCAGCAGAGTGGTTGGGAGTTACGAGCAGTTCTTC. Translated, it gives CATSRVVGSYEQFF.

This chain joins TRBV5-1 and TRBJ2-5; 8 bases agree with TRBD2. Trimming took 4 bases from V and 4 from J; bases not matched to a gene: 9. Germline V gives CDR1 SGHRS, CDR2 YFSETQ. CDR3 length: 15 residues. The CDR3 reads CASSRLTGGVETQYF. As DNA, the CDR3 is TGCGCCAGCAGCCGCCTAACCGGGGGGGTAGAGACCCAGTACTTC.

A word on this clonotype: Mismatch with germline at one junction end may stem from a read error. J is TRBJ2-1 and V is TRBV18, with D unresolved. This CDR3 contains 17 residues. Germline CDR1 and CDR2: KGHSH and LQKENI. The CDR3 region is CASSLPAAQSSYNERFF. CDR3 sequence (DNA): TGTGCCAGCTCCCTCCCGGCAGCCCAAAGCTCCTACAATGAGCGGTTCTTC.

This clonotype was recorded at least ten times. The rearrangement links TRBV27 to TRBJ1-2; D unclear. This CDR3 region has 15 residues. CDR1 is MNHEY, CDR2 SMNVEV, per germline (reference sequence). The V and J ends lost 2 bases and 2 bases respectively, with 12 bases between them. CDR3 DNA: TGTGCCAGCAGTTTAACCGGCAGGACGAACTATGGCTACACCTTC. Its protein is CASSLTGRTNYGYTF.

This clonotype was detected only a few times. This sequence joins TRBV20-1 and TRBJ1-2; TRBD1 is a possible D gene (6 bases). Trimming pared 3 bases from V and 8 bases from J, leaving 13 bases between. CDR3 length equals 12 residues. Germline V gene lookup returns CDR1 DFQATT and CDR2 SNEGSKA (reference sequence). CDR3 sequence: CSASSGVGGYTF. CDR3 sequence (DNA): TGCAGTGCTAGTTCAGGGGTCGGGGGCTACACCTTC.

The rearrangement uses TRBV5-1 and TRBJ2-7, with D possibly TRBD1 on 5 matching bases. V lost 4 bases and J 0 bases, leaving 20 bases between the germline ends. Germline V lookup: CDR1 SGHRS, CDR2 YFSETQ. The CDR3 is 17 residues long. The CDR3 is CASSLGAWTDASYEQYF. The CDR3 DNA follows: TGCGCCAGCAGCCTTGGGGCCTGGACGGATGCCTCCTACGAGCAGTACTTC.

The V call is TRBV12-3 or TRBV12-4, the J call TRBJ1-2, with no clear D. With 5 bases removed from V and 4 bases from J, the gap between germline ends came to 14 bases. The CDR3 has 14 residues. CDR3 nucleotides: TGTGCCAGCAGTCATAGAATGGACCTCTATGGCTACACCTTC. It is translated as CASSHRMDLYGYTF.

This clonotype appeared a single time. The V and J genes are TRBV5-1 and TRBJ1-4, with D possibly matching TRBD1 (6 bases). The V gene lost 0 bases and the J gene lost 7 bases, with 10 bases spanning the gap. From germline, CDR1 is SGHRS and CDR2 YFSETQ. The CDR3 sequence is 14 residues long. CDR3 nucleotide sequence: TGCGCCAGCAGCTTGGGCAGCAGGGGTGAAAAACTGTTTTTT. Translating it yields CASSLGSRGEKLFF.

The chain recombines TRBV5-6 with TRBJ2-7; 9 nucleotides agree with TRBD2. The CDR3 spans 16 residues. Losses at the gene ends were 2 bases for V and 5 bases for J; bases not matched to a gene: 11. Germline V gene lookup returns CDR1 SGHDT and CDR2 YYEEEE. The CDR3 DNA is TGTGCCAGCAGCTTCAGGGCTAGCGGGGTCGTCGACGAGCAGTACTTC. It is translated as CASSFRASGVVDEQYF.

The chain combines TRBV14 with TRBJ1-6, with a tentative D call TRBD1 (5 bases). The V end lost 8 bases, the J end lost 1 base, and 12 bases lay between the germline ends. Germline V gene data show CDR1 as SGHDN and CDR2 as FVKESK. The CDR3 has 15 amino acids. For the CDR3, the DNA is TGTGCCAGCTCACCAGCAGGGTCCTATAATTCACCCCTCCACTTT. Its protein product is CASSPAGSYNSPLHF.

Worth noting for this clonotype: An end of the junction differs from the germline gene, which may be a read error. This sequence joins TRBV7-8 and TRBJ2-1; D might be TRBD2 (5 bases). CDR1 SGHVS and CDR2 FQNEAQ come from the germline V gene. This CDR3 is 14 amino acids long. CDR3 in amino acids: CAGSLTDSFNEQFF. The CDR3 DNA sequence: TGTGCCGGCAGCTTAACGGACTCCTTTAATGAGCAGTTCTTC.

This clonotype was detected only a few times. The chain couples TRBV2 to TRBJ1-2, with D unresolved. The CDR3 loop spans 13 amino acids. The germline gives CDR1 SNHLY, CDR2 FYNNEI. Trimming removed 2 bases from V and 4 bases from J, with 8 bases in between. This CDR3 reads CASSEHGSYGYTF. For the CDR3, the DNA is TGTGCCAGCAGTGAACACGGCTCCTATGGCTACACCTTC.

The gene calls are TRBV10-3 and TRBJ2-3; 8 bases are shared with TRBD2. This CDR3 is 14 amino acids long. The junction had 4 bases not matched to a gene; V was cut back by 8 bases and J by 0 bases. Germline loops: CDR1 ENHRY, CDR2 SYGVKD. Here the CDR3 reads CAIGASGSTDTQYF. CDR3 DNA sequence: TGTGCCATCGGTGCTAGCGGGAGCACAGATACGCAGTATTTT.

This clonotype was seen a few times. The rearrangement joins TRBV5-1 to TRBJ1-5; D perhaps matches TRBD1 (5 bases). The germline V gene encodes CDR1 SGHRS and CDR2 YFSETQ. V was pared by 4 bases and J by 2 bases, with 13 bases between. The CDR3 length is 15 residues. The DNA of the CDR3 is TGCGCCAGCAGCCAAACCACAGGTGGCAATCAGCCCCAGCATTTT. The encoded protein is CASSQTTGGNQPQHF.

There are a few counts of this clonotype. J is TRBJ2-7 and V is TRBV20-1, with 9 bases matching TRBD2. There are 12 residues in the CDR3. Germline V gene data show CDR1 as DFQATT and CDR2 as SNEGSKA (reference sequence). The CDR3 bases are TGCATTGCGACTAGCGGCTCCTACGAGCAGTACTTC. Residues: CIATSGSYEQYF.